One sample yielded the 17 T cell receptor beta chains listed below, sequenced in a study of T cells in Graves' hyperthyroidism and ophthalmopathy. RNA transcripts yielded amplified TCR beta CDR3 regions. First-round RT-PCR with HTBI primers amplified the TCR CDR3 region. TCRdb re-analysed the multiplex PCR reads in MiXCR, keeping a single row per CDR3 protein. Of 200,000 to 300,000 distinct CDR3 sequences in the sample, more than 20% were seen once. Specimen: blood. These receptors originate from a woman in her thirties or forties with Graves' ophthalmopathy.

This clonotype showed up many times. The chain joins TRBV4-1 to TRBJ1-1; D is perhaps TRBD1 (5 bases). Per the germline V gene, CDR1 is MGHRA and CDR2 is YSYEKL. Trimming left V 1 base short and J 1 base short, with 22 bases between. The CDR3 is 19 residues long. The CDR3 DNA is TGCGCCAGCAGCCAAGGCAAGCTTGGGACTGCTGGATGGAACACTGAAGCTTTCTTT. It yields the protein CASSQGKLGTAGWNTEAFF.

This clonotype was found a few times. Here the CDR3 reads CASTRTGGRAEAFF. The DNA of the CDR3 is TGTGCCAGCACCCGGACAGGGGGTAGGGCTGAAGCTTTCTTT. This chain links TRBV12-3 or TRBV12-4 with TRBJ1-1, with 10 bases identical to TRBD1. With 7 bases clipped from V and 6 bases from J, the junction kept 8 bases outside the gene matches. The length of the CDR3 is 14 residues.

This clonotype was observed a handful of times. The chain is built from TRBV6-5 and TRBJ2-7; D is perhaps TRBD1 or TRBD2 (5 bases each). The germline V and J ends were trimmed by 2 bases and 6 bases, with 17 bases remaining between them. This CDR3 is built from 15 residues. CDR1 and CDR2 from the germline V gene are MNHEY and SVGAGI. CDR3 DNA: TGTGCCAGCAGTTACGAGGCAATGAGGGGCTCCGAGCAGTACTTC. Its translation: CASSYEAMRGSEQYF.

The sample holds many counts of this clonotype. The V call is TRBV12-3 or TRBV12-4, the J call TRBJ2-7; TRBD2 matches 7 bases. J lost 2 bases, V lost 3 bases, and 16 bases had no gene match. This CDR3 is built from 18 residues. The CDR3 protein is CASSLSGRGGSTPYEQYF. In nucleotides, the CDR3 is TGTGCCAGCAGTTTGTCGGGAAGAGGCGGGAGCACGCCCTACGAGCAGTACTTC.

As concerns this clonotype: Given a much more abundant clone one base away, this may be a read error. The V and J genes are TRBV28 and TRBJ2-7; maybe TRBD2 (5 bases). V was clipped by 3 bases and J by 2 bases, with 14 bases between them. Per germline, CDR1 MDHEN and CDR2 SYDVKM. The CDR3 has 15 amino acids. In DNA form, the CDR3 reads TGTGCCAGCAGTTTCCCCTCCGGGATAGCCTACGAGCAGTACTTC. This codes for CASSFPSGIAYEQYF. Variable domain in full (rest from reference TRBV28 and TRBJ2-7): DVKVTQSSRYLVKRTGEKVFLECVQDMDHENMFWYRQDPGLGLRLIYFSYDVKMKEKGDIPEGYSVSREKKERFSLILESASTNQTSMYLCASSFPSGIAYEQYFGPGTRLTVT.

This clonotype was seen repeatedly, ten times or more. At one boundary the junction diverges from the germline segment, which might be a read error. J is TRBJ1-2 and V is TRBV10-3; possible D gene TRBD1, 5 bases. CDR1 is ENHRY and CDR2 is SYGVKD in the germline V gene. The CDR3 is made up of 14 amino acids. The chain's CDR3 is CATSGVEGIYGYTF. In nucleotides, the CDR3 is TGTGCCACCAGTGGGGTCGAGGGGATCTATGGCTACACCTTC.

This clonotype was seen many times. The chain uses TRBV12-3 or TRBV12-4 and TRBJ2-7, with 8 bases matching TRBD1. The ends lost 6 bases at V and 2 bases at J; junction bases unmatched: 3. The CDR3 is 13 residues long. CDR3 loop: CASSLTGAYEQYF. The CDR3 bases are TGTGCCAGCAGCTTGACAGGGGCCTACGAGCAGTACTTC.

This clonotype was found many times. The V and J genes are TRBV7-9 and TRBJ2-7, with D perhaps matching TRBD2 (5 bases). Trimming removed 2 bases from V and 6 bases from J, with 17 bases in between. This CDR3 has 15 residues. CDR1 and CDR2 (germline): SEHNR, FQNEAQ (reference sequence). CDR3 residues: CASSLSGATPREQYF. As DNA, the CDR3 is TGTGCCAGCAGCTTAAGCGGAGCCACCCCTCGCGAGCAGTACTTC.

This clonotype was recorded many times. V gene TRBV18 combines with J gene TRBJ2-7; TRBD1 is a possible D gene (6 bases). Trimming left V 6 bases short and J 5 bases short, with 14 bases between. Germline V lookup: CDR1 KGHSH, CDR2 LQKENI. The length of the CDR3 is 13 residues. Here the CDR3 DNA reads TGTGCCAGCTCGCGTGAACAGGGAAACGAGCAGTACTTC. Amino acids: CASSREQGNEQYF.

This clonotype has at least ten counts. The chain uses TRBV18 and TRBJ2-7; TRBD1 matches 9 bases. The length of the CDR3 is 16 residues. From germline, CDR1 is KGHSH and CDR2 LQKENI. The V and J ends lost 0 bases and 5 bases, in that order; junction bases with no gene match: 8. The CDR3 DNA sequence: TGTGCCAGCTCACCACCGGGACAGGGAGTGGGTGACGAGCAGTACTTC. As protein: CASSPPGQGVGDEQYF.

This clonotype was recorded at least ten times. V and J are TRBV19 and TRBJ1-5; tentatively, D is TRBD1 (5 bases). The V end was cut by 5 bases, the J end by 8 bases, with 13 bases between. CDR3 length: 13 residues. The V gene's germline CDR1 is LNHDA and CDR2 SQIVND (reference sequence). The CDR3 region has the DNA TGTGCCAGTAGTCGCCTCGGAGGGGAGCCCCAGCATTTT. Its translation is CASSRLGGEPQHF.

This clonotype was recorded at least ten times. This chain connects TRBV7-9 to TRBJ1-1; maybe TRBD1 (5 bases). Germline lookup yields CDR1 SEHNR and CDR2 FQNEAQ (reference sequence). V was shortened by 5 bases and J by 4 bases, with 14 bases between the two germline ends. The CDR3 runs 14 residues. DNA for the CDR3: TGTGCCAGCAGCGACACCGGGGGGGGCACTGAAGCTTTCTTT. This encodes CASSDTGGGTEAFF. The variable domain in full, with the rest retrieved from reference TRBV7-9 and TRBJ1-1, is DTGVSQNPRHKITKRGQNVTFRCDPISEHNRLYWYRQTLGQGPEFLTYFQNEAQLEKSRLLSDRFSAERPKGSFSTLEIQRTEQGDSAMYLCASSDTGGGTEAFFGQGTRLTVV.

This clonotype was seen many times. J is TRBJ2-2 and V is TRBV15; D is ambiguous. Germline lookup yields CDR1 LNHNV and CDR2 YYDKDF (reference sequence). The CDR3 covers 14 residues. V dropped 3 bases and J dropped 0 bases, with 5 bases sitting between them. CDR3 in DNA: TGTGCCACCAGCAGCAAATCGAACACCGGGGAGCTGTTTTTT. It encodes CATSSKSNTGELFF.

This CDR3 is CASRRPTGLFAQYF. CDR3 bases: TGTGCCAGCAGAAGACCGACAGGGCTATTTGCGCAGTATTTT. V is TRBV2 and J is TRBJ2-3; the match to TRBD1 covers 7 bases. Germline-derived CDR1 and CDR2 are SNHLY and FYNNEI. The CDR3 runs to 14 residues. Unmatched junction bases numbered 13, after V lost 6 bases and J lost 10 bases.

This clonotype was seen ten or more times. V usage is TRBV30 and J usage is TRBJ1-5; D remains ambiguous. Germline V gene sequence: CDR1 GTSNPN, CDR2 SVGIG (reference sequence). Trimming stripped 0 bases from V and 7 bases from J, with 10 bases between. This CDR3 has 13 amino acids. CDR3: CAWSVHHGQPQHF. CDR3 bases: TGTGCCTGGAGTGTACATCACGGGCAGCCCCAGCATTTT.

This clonotype was observed many times. This chain links TRBV5-1 with TRBJ2-7; D might be TRBD2 (6 bases). The CDR3 extends over 15 amino acids. Trimming stripped 4 bases from V and 2 bases from J, with 16 bases between. Germline CDR1 reads SGHRS; CDR2 reads YFSETQ. The DNA of the CDR3 is TGCGCCAGCAGCCCTTTCCGGGACTCCACCTACGAGCAGTACTTC. Translated: CASSPFRDSTYEQYF.

This clonotype was seen ten or more times. A read error may explain this, as a much larger clone is one base away. V is TRBV20-1 and J is TRBJ2-5; D may correspond to TRBD1 or TRBD2 (6 bases each). Germline V gives CDR1 DFQATT, CDR2 SNEGSKA (reference sequence). The CDR3 runs to 13 residues. CDR3 nucleotides: TGCGGTGCACGGGGGACAAAACAAGAGACCCAGTACTTC. This translates into CGARGTKQETQYF.